Listed below are T cell receptor beta chains from one sample, sequenced in a study of blood T cell repertoires in COVID-19. Measured with immunoSEQ multiplex PCR; TCRdb has only the in-frame clones, and not every one. This repertoire shows around 160,000 clones, approximately 88% found once; its top ten account for 10% to 15%. Sequenced material: PBMCs or T cells enriched from blood (not recorded which). Receptors originate from a woman in her sixties who had recovered from COVID-19. Both conserved end residues are part of each CDR3. D genes are given only for firm matches. The listing skips clone size in some rows; elsewhere it reads once, few, many or a size class.

size,J,D,V,CDR3,DNA
-,TRBJ1-3,-,TRBV10-2,CASGRGLDGNTIYF,TGCGCCAGCGGGAGAGGTCTCGATGGAAACACCATATATTTT
-,TRBJ1-2,-,TRBV7-9,CASSLRGGEERYTF,TGTGCCAGCAGCCTCAGGGGAGGGGAGGAGCGCTACACCTTC
once,TRBJ1-6,-,TRBV2,CASWGGVYSPLHF,TGTGCCAGCTGGGGGGGAGTGTATTCACCCCTCCACTTT
-,TRBJ1-4,-,TRBV27,CASSPEVGGRIEKLFF,TGTGCCAGCAGCCCAGAGGTTGGGGGGAGGATCGAAAAACTGTTTTTT
-,TRBJ2-2,-,TRBV5-1,CASSPGSPYTGELFF,TGCGCCAGCAGCCCCGGGTCCCCCTACACCGGGGAGCTGTTTTTT
once,TRBJ2-7,-,TRBV19,CASSTSGLLYEQYF,TGTGCCAGTAGTACCTCAGGACTCCTCTACGAGCAGTACTTC
-,TRBJ1-4,-,TRBV6-1,CASSGGVVRQPYEKLFF,TGTGCCAGCAGTGGGGGGGTTGTTCGACAACCCTATGAAAAACTGTTTTTT
-,TRBJ1-5,-,TRBV11-2,CASSPGGNQPQHF,TGTGCCAGCAGCCCGGGTGGAAATCAGCCCCAGCATTTT
-,TRBJ1-6,-,TRBV6-1,CASSEGQIYSPLHF,TGTGCCAGCAGTGAAGGCCAGATTTATTCACCCCTCCACTTT
-,TRBJ2-7,TRBD1,TRBV30,CAWSKARQGVDEQYF,TGTGCCTGGAGTAAAGCGAGACAGGGGGTGGACGAGCAGTACTTC
few,TRBJ2-2,TRBD2,TRBV10-2,CASSLAGSPGELFF,TGCGCCAGCAGTCTAGCGGGGAGTCCCGGGGAGCTGTTTTTT
-,TRBJ1-2,-,TRBV28,CASQSVGGGPNYGYTF,TGTGCCAGCCAATCGGTCGGGGGAGGACCTAACTATGGCTACACCTTC
-,TRBJ2-2,-,TRBV6-5,CASRGGGSTGELFF,TGTGCCAGCAGGGGGGGAGGTAGTACCGGGGAGCTGTTTTTT
-,TRBJ2-7,-,TRBV6-1,CASSEQGGTYEQYF,TGTGCCAGCAGTGAACAGGGAGGCACCTACGAGCAGTACTTC
-,TRBJ2-7,-,TRBV28,CASSLIAPQDEQYF,TGTGCCAGCAGTTTGATTGCACCCCAGGACGAGCAGTACTTC
-,TRBJ1-6,-,TRBV19,CASRLGQINSPLHF,TGTGCCAGTCGCCTAGGACAGATTAATTCACCCCTCCACTTT
-,TRBJ2-7,TRBD1,TRBV6-5,CASTKSGTVYEQYF,TGTGCCAGCACCAAGTCCGGGACAGTCTACGAGCAGTACTTC
-,TRBJ2-2,-,TRBV2,CASSVQGRAGELFF,TGTGCCAGCAGTGTCCAGGGCCGGGCCGGGGAGCTGTTTTTT
-,TRBJ1-2,TRBD1,TRBV28,CASSVPDRDIYGYTF,TGTGCCAGCAGTGTTCCGGACAGGGACATATATGGCTACACCTTC
-,TRBJ2-7,-,TRBV4-2,CASSPGLPEPYEQYF,TGTGCCAGCAGCCCTGGACTACCCGAGCCCTACGAGCAGTACTTC
few,TRBJ1-2,-,TRBV5-1,CASSLGQSANYGYTF,TGCGCCAGCAGCTTGGGGCAGTCAGCTAACTATGGCTACACCTTC
-,TRBJ1-3,-,TRBV2,CASAEVGGQGHIYF,TGTGCCAGCGCCGAAGTCGGGGGGCAGGGTCACATATATTTT
-,TRBJ2-1,TRBD2,TRBV10-1,CASSESLAGSYNEQFF,TGCGCCAGCAGTGAGTCCTTAGCGGGGAGTTACAATGAGCAGTTCTTC
-,TRBJ2-5,TRBD2,TRBV27,CASSFTSGVGTQYF,TGTGCCAGCAGTTTTACTAGCGGGGTGGGGACCCAGTACTTC
-,TRBJ1-1,-,TRBV5-1,CASSFGGPNTEAFF,TGCGCCAGCAGCTTTGGAGGTCCGAACACTGAAGCTTTCTTT
-,TRBJ2-5,TRBD2,TRBV6-1,CASSDRLAGEETQYF,TGTGCCAGCAGTGACCGGCTAGCGGGGGAAGAGACCCAGTACTTC
few,TRBJ2-2,TRBD2,TRBV7-8,CASGHGLAGVNTGELFF,TGTGCCAGCGGGCACGGACTAGCGGGAGTAAACACCGGGGAGCTGTTTTTT
-,TRBJ1-5,-,TRBV6-5,CASSPGQVNQPQHF,TGTGCCAGCAGCCCGGGACAAGTAAATCAGCCCCAGCATTTT
-,TRBJ1-1,-,TRBV6-5,CASSLNGGTEAFF,TGTGCCAGCTCTTTGAACGGGGGCACTGAAGCTTTCTTT
-,TRBJ2-1,-,TRBV14,CASSQVRGGSYNEQFF,TGTGCCAGCAGCCAAGTTAGGGGGGGCAGCTACAATGAGCAGTTCTTC
-,TRBJ1-2,-,TRBV30,CAWSRGGGDYGYTF,TGTGCCTGGAGTAGAGGGGGGGGCGACTATGGCTACACCTTC